Presented here are 15 T cell receptor beta chains from one specimen sequenced in a study of identical twins. TCRdb re-called the 5' RACE reads through MiXCR, storing one row per CDR3 protein. This table has approximately 300,000 distinct CDR3 sequences, 8% to 9.5% appearing once. These data also featured in a second study, about yellow fever vaccine responses in identical twins.

Input material: CD8+ T cells sorted from blood. These receptors came from a young woman in good health.

In its sample, this clonotype was seen many times. The rearrangement joins TRBV12-3 or TRBV12-4 to TRBJ2-7, with D maybe TRBD2 (6 bases). V was cut by 6 bases and J by 2 bases, with 11 bases left in between. The CDR3 length is 13 residues. The CDR3: CASREGRAYEQYF. As DNA, the CDR3 is TGTGCCAGCAGGGAGGGACGAGCCTACGAGCAGTACTTC.

This sequence joins TRBV7-9 and TRBJ2-7, with D tentatively TRBD1 (6 bases). Germline CDR1 is SEHNR and CDR2 is FQNEAQ (reference sequence). This CDR3 has 14 residues. V lost 3 bases, J lost 5 bases, and 14 bases lay in between. The chain's CDR3 is CASSLPGAPDEQYF. The CDR3 DNA reads TGTGCCAGCAGCTTGCCAGGGGCACCCGACGAGCAGTACTTC. The full variable domain, with the rest looked up from reference TRBV7-9 and TRBJ2-7, is DTGVSQNPRHKITKRGQNVTFRCDPISEHNRLYWYRQTLGQGPEFLTYFQNEAQLEKSRLLSDRFSAERPKGSFSTLEIQRTEQGDSAMYLCASSLPGAPDEQYFGPGTRLTVT.

This clonotype appeared a few times. This chain links TRBV12-3 or TRBV12-4 with TRBJ2-3; 11 nucleotides align to TRBD2. The CDR3 spans 15 residues. Losses at the gene ends were 6 bases for V and 2 bases for J; bases not matched to a gene: 4. The chain's CDR3 is CASRMGLADTDTQYF. Written as DNA, the CDR3 is TGTGCCAGCAGAATGGGACTAGCGGACACAGATACGCAGTATTTT.

This clonotype has a handful of counts. CDR3 nucleotides: TGCAGCGTTGAGATAGGGAACACTGAAGCTTTCTTT. This gives the protein CSVEIGNTEAFF. This chain joins TRBV29-1 and TRBJ1-1, with D unresolved. Germline V lookup: CDR1 SQVTM, CDR2 ANQGSEA. Trimming stripped 3 bases from V and 1 base from J, with 6 bases between. The CDR3 is made up of 12 amino acids.

This clonotype was seen ten or more times. The chain has TRBV29-1 and TRBJ1-1; D unresolved. CDR3 size: 12 residues. V dropped 6 bases and J dropped 3 bases, with 11 bases sitting between them. CDR1 is SQVTM and CDR2 is ANQGSEA in the germline V gene. The CDR3, as DNA: TGCAGCGTCGAGTTAGAAGACACTGAAGCTTTCTTT. It encodes CSVELEDTEAFF.

This clonotype was seen only a few times. The V gene is TRBV27, the J gene TRBJ1-2, with TRBD1 as a possible D gene (6 bases). This CDR3 is 12 amino acids long. CDR1 and CDR2 (germline): MNHEY, SMNVEV (reference sequence). The CDR3 DNA sequence: TGTGAGACTGGGGGCGCTGGCTATGGCTACACCTTC. The encoded protein is CETGGAGYGYTF.

This clonotype was observed a handful of times. The chain has TRBV29-1 and TRBJ2-1; possibly TRBD2 for D (6 bases). From germline, CDR1 is SQVTM and CDR2 ANQGSEA. Trimming shortened V by 6 bases and J by 2 bases, and 17 bases separated the two germline ends. This CDR3 is built from 15 residues. In DNA, the CDR3 is TGCAGCGTCCAATTAGCGGAAAGACCCTACAATGAGCAGTTCTTC. Translation: CSVQLAERPYNEQFF.

This chain joins TRBV6-1 and TRBJ2-7; a possible D gene is TRBD2 (5 bases). Trimming removed 7 bases at V and 0 bases at J, with 13 bases between. Germline loops: CDR1 MNHNS, CDR2 SASEGT. CDR3 length equals 14 residues. CDR3 amino acids: CASNGPGTSYEQYF. The CDR3 DNA follows: TGTGCCAGCAATGGGCCGGGAACCTCCTACGAGCAGTACTTC.

The chain employs TRBV25-1 and TRBJ2-2; perhaps TRBD1 as D (5 bases). The CDR3 sequence is 13 residues long. With 6 bases removed from V and 3 bases from J, the gap between germline ends came to 8 bases. CDR1 MGHDK and CDR2 SYGVNS come from the germline V gene. The CDR3 nucleotides read TGTGCCAGCAGGGCAGGGTACACCGGGGAGCTGTTTTTT. Encoded protein: CASRAGYTGELFF.

Many counts were recorded for this clonotype. V gene TRBV28 combines with J gene TRBJ2-7; TRBD1 agrees at 9 bases. J gave up 3 bases and V 10 bases, and 13 bases lay outside the gene matches. This CDR3 has 15 residues. Germline loops: CDR1 MDHEN, CDR2 SYDVKM. Here the CDR3 reads CAMAPGTGSDYEQYF. The CDR3 DNA reads TGTGCCATGGCTCCAGGGACAGGGTCGGACTACGAGCAGTACTTC.

This clonotype was counted only a few times. This chain joins TRBV11-2 and TRBJ1-1; maybe TRBD1 (6 bases). CDR1 is SGHAT, CDR2 FQNNGV, per germline. V was cut by 1 base and J by 7 bases, with 10 bases left in between. CDR3 length equals 13 residues. The CDR3 here is CASSLGGTYEAFF. In DNA form, the CDR3 reads TGTGCCAGCAGCTTAGGTGGGACATATGAAGCTTTCTTT.

This clonotype appeared many times. The chain carries TRBV6-1 and TRBJ2-7; possibly TRBD2 for D (6 bases). The CDR3 spans 14 residues. Germline assignment: CDR1 MNHNS and CDR2 SASEGT. V lost 8 bases to trimming and J lost 3 bases, with 17 bases between them. The chain's CDR3 is CASSGEAGLYEQYF. The CDR3 DNA reads TGTGCCAGCTCCGGGGAGGCGGGCCTCTACGAGCAGTACTTC.

This clonotype was picked up many times. The chain links TRBV2 to TRBJ2-7; D may match TRBD1 or TRBD2 (5 bases each). This CDR3 is built from 14 residues. V lost 4 bases and J 2 bases, leaving 12 bases between the germline ends. In germline, CDR1 is SNHLY, CDR2 FYNNEI. CDR3 nucleotide sequence: TGTGCCAGCAGTGGTGGTAGGGGAGCCTACGAGCAGTACTTC. Translated: CASSGGRGAYEQYF.

This clonotype has at least ten counts. V usage is TRBV6-2 or TRBV6-3 and J usage is TRBJ2-7; no firm D call. Trimming stripped 2 bases from V and 5 bases from J, with 4 bases between. The germline CDR1 and CDR2 sequences are MNHEY and SVGEGT. CDR3 length equals 11 residues. This CDR3 is CASSYVDEQYF. The CDR3 DNA is TGTGCCAGCAGTTACGTGGACGAGCAGTACTTC.

The genes are TRBV25-1 and TRBJ2-1; 8 positions match TRBD2. The CDR3 extends over 15 amino acids. V lost 1 base and J lost 4; bases outside the gene matches: 3. Germline V CDR1 and CDR2: MGHDK, SYGVNS. The CDR3 coding sequence is TGTGCCAGCAGTGAATCTAGCGGGTATTACAATGAGCAGTTCTTC. Its protein is CASSESSGYYNEQFF.